Following are 8 T cell receptor beta chains from one sample sequenced in a study of blood T cell repertoires in COVID-19. TCRdb's table, derived via immunoSEQ multiplex PCR, lists solely in-frame clones and lacks some. In the table there are 150,000 to 200,000 clones, around 90% of which are singletons. Sequencing was performed on peripheral blood. The source is a man aged 50-60 years with acute or convalescent COVID-19.

The chain recombines TRBV5-4 with TRBJ1-4, with a weak D call TRBD1 (6 bases). The V end was cut by 0 bases, the J end by 4 bases, with 10 bases between. The CDR3 has 15 residues. The germline V gene has CDR1 SGHNT and CDR2 YYREEE (reference sequence). The CDR3 sequence: CASSLAGTINEKLFF. The CDR3, as DNA: TGTGCCAGCAGCTTGGCCGGGACAATTAATGAAAAACTGTTTTTT. Full variable domain (rest looked up from reference TRBV5-4 and TRBJ1-4): ETGVTQSPTHLIKTRGQQVTLRCSSQSGHNTVSWYQQALGQGPQFIFQYYREEENGRGNFPPRFSGLQFPNYSSELNVNALELDDSALYLCASSLAGTINEKLFFGSGTQLSVL.

The chain combines TRBV12-2 with TRBJ1-4; the table calls TRBD1, which could not be checked here. TRBV12-2 is a pseudogene. The CDR3 runs to 16 residues. CDR3 loop: CASRLRTGALGEKLFF. CDR3 sequence (DNA): TGTGCAAGTCGCTTAAGGACAGGGGCGCTTGGGGAAAAACTGTTTTTT.

The V and J genes are TRBV18 and TRBJ2-6; D is ambiguous. The CDR3 contains 18 residues. Deletions cut 3 bases from V and 0 bases from J, with 15 bases between. The germline V gene encodes CDR1 KGHSH and CDR2 LQKENI. CDR3 in amino acids: CASSPSEIWVSGANVLTF. In DNA form, the CDR3 reads TGTGCCAGCTCACCCTCGGAGATATGGGTCTCTGGGGCCAACGTCCTGACTTTC.

This clone was detected only once. This sequence joins TRBV9 and TRBJ1-2, with 7 bases matching TRBD1. The CDR3 extends over 13 amino acids. The V gene's germline CDR1 is SGDLS and CDR2 YYNGEE. With V trimmed by 0 bases and J by 5 bases, 1 base remained unmatched. CDR3 loop: CASSVEQGYGYTF. CDR3 DNA: TGTGCCAGCAGCGTAGAACAGGGGTATGGCTACACCTTC. Complete variable domain (other parts from reference TRBV9 and TRBJ1-2): DSGVTQTPKHLITATGQRVTLRCSPRSGDLSVYWYQQSLDQGLQFLIQYYNGEERAKGNILERFSAQQFPDLHSELNLSSLELGDSALYFCASSVEQGYGYTFGSGTRLTVV.

This sequence joins TRBV6-2 or TRBV6-3 and TRBJ2-3; D may be TRBD2 (6 bases). Trimming pared 2 bases from V and 7 bases from J, leaving 19 bases between. The CDR3 extends over 16 amino acids. Germline V gene sequence: CDR1 MNHEY, CDR2 SVGEGT. The CDR3 loop reads CASSYGGDSTAHTQYF. The CDR3 nucleotides read TGTGCCAGCAGTTACGGAGGGGACTCAACGGCCCATACGCAGTATTTT.

This chain links TRBV29-1 with TRBJ2-6; 7 bases map to TRBD1. From germline, CDR1 is SQVTM and CDR2 ANQGSEA. The CDR3 is made up of 15 amino acids. Germline trimming cut 4 bases from V and 0 bases from J; bases unmatched to any gene: 3. CDR3 residues: CSVGDSYSGANVLTF. The DNA of the CDR3 is TGCAGCGTTGGGGACAGTTACTCTGGGGCCAACGTCCTGACTTTC. Using reference TRBV29-1 and TRBJ2-6 for the parts outside the CDR3, the full variable domain is SAVISQKPSRDICQRGTSLTIQCQVDSQVTMMFWYRQQPGQSLTLIATANQGSEATYESGFVIDKFPISRPNLTFSTLTVSNMSPEDSSIYLCSVGDSYSGANVLTFGAGSRLTVL.

The chain couples TRBV29-1 to TRBJ2-5; tentative D call: TRBD2 (7 bases). Germline V gene data show CDR1 as SQVTM and CDR2 as ANQGSEA. The CDR3 loop spans 16 amino acids. V lost 6 bases to trimming and J lost 2 bases, with 22 bases between them. The CDR3 DNA reads TGCAGCGTCTCACACGGGGGGCCCGTCGGGCAAGAGACCCAGTACTTC. The encoded protein is CSVSHGGPVGQETQYF.

The chain uses TRBV4-1 and TRBJ2-6, with D possibly TRBD1 on 6 matching bases. This CDR3 has 18 residues. Germline V gives CDR1 MGHRA, CDR2 YSYEKL. Trimming left V 1 base short and J 2 bases short, with 15 bases between. CDR3 DNA sequence: TGCGCCAGCAGCCAAGTCCCGCTGGGGGCCCCTGGGGCCAACGTCCTGACTTTC. Its translation: CASSQVPLGAPGANVLTF.